These T cell receptor beta chains were read from a single sample in a study of blood T cells in healthy people across ages. TCRdb used MiXCR to reprocess the 5' RACE reads, holding one entry per CDR3 protein. The sample carries 850,000 or so distinct CDR3 sequences, around 26% recorded once. The sequenced material came from blood. These receptors all come from a woman older than 75 in good health. The CDR3 runs from the conserved cysteine through the conserved F or W.

TRBV20-1 | CSARVRGPTSGGAPLSYNEQFF
TRBV9 | CASSPSRGFYGYTF
TRBV7-2 | CTSSLEGGLAGDEQFF
TRBV14 | CASSQGQESTDTQYF
TRBV12-3/TRBV12-4 | CASSRQGGGELFF
TRBV4-3 | CASSQDPPGRAGETQYF
TRBV7-2 | CASSLYRADEQYF
TRBV2 | CASSEGTGRNYNEQFF
TRBV5-5 | CASSLGATYGYTF
TRBV6-5 | CASSQDSGAYGQYF
TRBV20-1 | CSARAGTGGTNEKLFF
TRBV6-5 | CASSDREAEAFF
TRBV7-2 | CASSAYHISNQPQHF
TRBV9 | CASSVGPGTSYEQYF
TRBV7-2 | CASSAMGLETQYF
TRBV4-2 | CASSPQPGLAVYSEQFF
TRBV20-1 | CSARDLPGGRGYTF
TRBV20-1 | CSARPDVGETQYF
TRBV5-6 | CASRKRQGIQETQYF
TRBV3-1 | CASSQGSGNTEAFF
TRBV7-2 | CASSRVSSGGGTDTQYF
TRBV20-1 | CSARPGTVNEKLFF
TRBV7-6 | CASSLALGQSYEQYF
TRBV20-1 | CSARGLAGGPNYEQYF
TRBV3-1 | CASSPYRGEQYF
TRBV6-2/TRBV6-3 | CASSYPTRGAPASTDTQYF
TRBV7-9 | CTSSSNNLQGDTYNEQFF
TRBV5-1 | CASSLGTSANTGELFF
TRBV12-3/TRBV12-4 | CASSFGGGTEAFF
TRBV14 | CASSQIGLDEQYF
TRBV7-9 | CASSLGGIATEAFF
TRBV28 | CASSWDRAGQFF
TRBV7-2 | CASRQGSETQYF
TRBV12-3/TRBV12-4 | CASSSQGTGNQPQHF
TRBV6-2/TRBV6-3 | CASRNGGSGQPQHF
TRBV27 | CASTLVGGRDTQYF
TRBV13 | CASSLEGLAGYF
TRBV5-5 | CASSWDTGANVLTF
TRBV7-2 | CASSSLVGQFF
TRBV5-4 | CAAGPKETQYF
TRBV30 | CAWSRGSSPDGYTF
TRBV6-5 | CASSLNLAGRTGELFF
TRBV20-1 | CSARTGGPMNTEAFF
TRBV2 | CASSVSGSNQPQHF
TRBV12-3/TRBV12-4 | CASSFSGGNTEAFF
TRBV7-2 | CASSLVDRSQETQYF
TRBV15 | CATSRNQGRSYEQYF
TRBV21-1 | CASSKVGLAGGPYEQYF
TRBV5-1 | CASRTGTVNTEAFF
TRBV20-1 | CSARDTGPAYEQYF
TRBV6-6 | CASSYGSAGELFF
TRBV18 | CASSPTGGNQPQHF